This T cell receptor (beta chain) is from a study of CD8+ T cells in alopecia areata. Background on the study: Treated patients received oral tofacitinib, 5 to 10 mg twice daily. Tofacitinib therapy lasting 6 to 18 months was followed by 6 months off drug.

RNA was isolated and reverse transcribed to cDNA, the sequencing template. Sequenced by immunoSEQ multiplex PCR; TCRdb stores in-frame clones only, minus some. Among roughly 200,000 clones, roughly 60% were seen once, and the ten largest hold about 1.5%. Alopecia areata patients had lesional scalp punch biopsies and peripheral blood taken from them. Cell sorting on a FACSAria was used to separate CD4+ and CD8+ T cells from the PBMCs. The V end lost 6 bases, the J end lost 3 bases, and 12 bases lay between the germline ends. Germline V gene lookup returns CDR1 MNHNS and CDR2 SASEGT. The CDR3 consists of 13 residues.

The chain employs TRBV6-1 and TRBJ2-7, with D possibly matching TRBD2 (5 bases). This sequence was found in a human donor with alopecia areata. Material: CD4+ T cells sorted from blood, obtained at week 0. This chain's CDR3 is CASRREGIYEQYF. The DNA for the CDR3 is TGTGCCAGCAGGAGAGAGGGTATCTACGAGCAGTACTTC.